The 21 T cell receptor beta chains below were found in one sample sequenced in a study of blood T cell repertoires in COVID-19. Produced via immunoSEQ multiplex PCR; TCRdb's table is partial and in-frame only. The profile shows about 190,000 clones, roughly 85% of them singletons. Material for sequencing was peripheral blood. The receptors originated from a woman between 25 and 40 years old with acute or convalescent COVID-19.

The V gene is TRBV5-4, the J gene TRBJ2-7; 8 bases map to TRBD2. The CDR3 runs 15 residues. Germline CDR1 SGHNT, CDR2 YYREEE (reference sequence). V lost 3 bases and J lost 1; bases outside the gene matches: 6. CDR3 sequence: CASSWGGGRSYEQYF. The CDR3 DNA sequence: TGTGCCAGCAGCTGGGGGGGCGGGAGGTCCTACGAGCAGTACTTC. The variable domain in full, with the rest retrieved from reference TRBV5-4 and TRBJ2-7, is ETGVTQSPTHLIKTRGQQVTLRCSSQSGHNTVSWYQQALGQGPQFIFQYYREEENGRGNFPPRFSGLQFPNYSSELNVNALELDDSALYLCASSWGGGRSYEQYFGPGTRLTVT.

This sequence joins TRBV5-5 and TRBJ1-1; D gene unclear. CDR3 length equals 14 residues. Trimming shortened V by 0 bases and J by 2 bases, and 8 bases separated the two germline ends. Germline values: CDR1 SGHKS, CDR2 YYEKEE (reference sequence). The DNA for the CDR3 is TGTGCCAGCAGCTTGGGCCCAGGTAACACTGAAGCTTTCTTT. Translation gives CASSLGPGNTEAFF.

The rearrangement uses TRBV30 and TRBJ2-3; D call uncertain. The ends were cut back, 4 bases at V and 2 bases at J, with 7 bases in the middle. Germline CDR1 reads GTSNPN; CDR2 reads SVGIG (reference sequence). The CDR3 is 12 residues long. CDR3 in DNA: TGTGCCTGGACTCCTCTCACAGATACGCAGTATTTT. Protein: CAWTPLTDTQYF.

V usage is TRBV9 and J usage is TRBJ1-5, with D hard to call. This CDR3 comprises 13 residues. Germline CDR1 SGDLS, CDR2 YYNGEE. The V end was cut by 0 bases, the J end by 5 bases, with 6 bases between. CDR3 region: CASSVGTDQPQHF. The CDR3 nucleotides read TGTGCCAGCAGCGTAGGGACTGATCAGCCCCAGCATTTT.

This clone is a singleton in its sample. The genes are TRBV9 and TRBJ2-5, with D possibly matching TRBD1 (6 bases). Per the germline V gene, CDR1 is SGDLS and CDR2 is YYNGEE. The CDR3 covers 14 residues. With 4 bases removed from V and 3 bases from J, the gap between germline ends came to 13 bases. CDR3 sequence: CASSPRTAKETQYF. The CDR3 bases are TGTGCCAGCAGCCCCCGGACAGCAAAAGAGACCCAGTACTTC.

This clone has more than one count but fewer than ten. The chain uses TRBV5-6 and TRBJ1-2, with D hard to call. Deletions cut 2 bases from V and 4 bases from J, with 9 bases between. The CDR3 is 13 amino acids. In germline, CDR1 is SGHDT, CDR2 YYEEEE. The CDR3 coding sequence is TGTGCCAGCAGCTTTCAGGCCTTCTATGGCTACACCTTC. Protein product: CASSFQAFYGYTF. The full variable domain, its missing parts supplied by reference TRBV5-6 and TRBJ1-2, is DAGVTQSPTHLIKTRGQQVTLRCSPKSGHDTVSWYQQALGQGPQFIFQYYEEEERQRGNFPDRFSGHQFPNYSSELNVNALLLGDSALYLCASSFQAFYGYTFGSGTRLTVV.

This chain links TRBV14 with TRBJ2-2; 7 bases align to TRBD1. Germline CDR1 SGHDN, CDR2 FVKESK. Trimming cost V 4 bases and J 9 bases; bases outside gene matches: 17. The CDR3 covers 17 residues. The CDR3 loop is CASSPRPTGAITRELFF. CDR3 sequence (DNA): TGTGCCAGCAGCCCTCGTCCTACAGGGGCGATTACGAGGGAGCTGTTTTTT.

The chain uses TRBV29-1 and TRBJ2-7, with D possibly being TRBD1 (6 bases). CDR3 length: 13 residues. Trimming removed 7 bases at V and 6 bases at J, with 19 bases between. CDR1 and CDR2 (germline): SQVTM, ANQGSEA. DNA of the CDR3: TGCAGCGCAAAAGGGTCCCAGGGGCGCGAGCAGTACTTC. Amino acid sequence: CSAKGSQGREQYF.

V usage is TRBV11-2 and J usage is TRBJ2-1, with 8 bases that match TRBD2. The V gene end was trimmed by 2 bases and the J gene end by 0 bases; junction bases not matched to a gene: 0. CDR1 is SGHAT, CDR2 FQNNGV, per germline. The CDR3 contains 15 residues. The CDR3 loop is CASSLSGSSYNEQFF. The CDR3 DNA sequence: TGTGCCAGCAGCTTAAGCGGGAGCTCCTACAATGAGCAGTTCTTC. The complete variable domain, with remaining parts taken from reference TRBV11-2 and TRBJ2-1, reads EAGVAQSPRYKIIEKRQSVAFWCNPISGHATLYWYQQILGQGPKLLIQFQNNGVVDDSQLPKDRFSAERLKGVDSTLKIQPAKLEDSAVYLCASSLSGSSYNEQFFGPGTRLTVL.

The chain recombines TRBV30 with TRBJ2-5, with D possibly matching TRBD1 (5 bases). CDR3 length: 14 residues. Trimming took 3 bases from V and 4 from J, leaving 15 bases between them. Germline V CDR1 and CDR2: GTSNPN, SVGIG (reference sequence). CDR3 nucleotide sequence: TGTGCCTGGAGCCTAGGGGCCTTAGCAGAGACCCAGTACTTC. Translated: CAWSLGALAETQYF.

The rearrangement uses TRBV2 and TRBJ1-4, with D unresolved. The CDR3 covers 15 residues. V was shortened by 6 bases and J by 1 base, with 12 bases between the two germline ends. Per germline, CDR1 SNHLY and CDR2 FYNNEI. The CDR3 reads CASRWEEVTNEKLFF. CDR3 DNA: TGTGCCAGCAGGTGGGAGGAAGTAACTAATGAAAAACTGTTTTTT.

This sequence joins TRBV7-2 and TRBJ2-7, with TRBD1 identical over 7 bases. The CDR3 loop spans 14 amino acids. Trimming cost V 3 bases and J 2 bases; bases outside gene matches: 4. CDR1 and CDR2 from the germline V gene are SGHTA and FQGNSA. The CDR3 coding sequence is TGTGCCAGCAGCTTTAGACAGGGTACCTACGAGCAGTACTTC. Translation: CASSFRQGTYEQYF.

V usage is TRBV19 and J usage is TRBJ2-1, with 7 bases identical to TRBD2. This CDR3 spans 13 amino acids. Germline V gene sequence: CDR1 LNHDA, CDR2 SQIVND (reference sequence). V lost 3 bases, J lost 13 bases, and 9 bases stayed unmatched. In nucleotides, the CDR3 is TGTGCCAGTAGTATTGGGAGGGGCACCATACAGTTCTTC. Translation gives CASSIGRGTIQFF.

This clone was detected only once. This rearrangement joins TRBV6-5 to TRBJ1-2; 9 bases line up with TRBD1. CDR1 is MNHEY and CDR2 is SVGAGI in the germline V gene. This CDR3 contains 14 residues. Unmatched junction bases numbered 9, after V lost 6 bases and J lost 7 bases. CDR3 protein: CASRRQGDRGGYTF. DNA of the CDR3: TGTGCCAGCAGACGACAGGGGGACCGGGGTGGCTACACCTTC.

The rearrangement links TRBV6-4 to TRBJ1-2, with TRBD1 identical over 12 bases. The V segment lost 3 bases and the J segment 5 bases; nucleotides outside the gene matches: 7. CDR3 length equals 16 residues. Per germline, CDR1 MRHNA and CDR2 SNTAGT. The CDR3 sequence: CASSESPGQGAYGYTF. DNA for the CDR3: TGTGCCAGCAGTGAATCACCGGGACAGGGGGCTTATGGCTACACCTTC.

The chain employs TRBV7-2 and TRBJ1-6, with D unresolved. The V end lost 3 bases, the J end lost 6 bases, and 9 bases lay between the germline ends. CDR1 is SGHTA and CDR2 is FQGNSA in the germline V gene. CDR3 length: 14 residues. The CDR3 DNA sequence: TGTGCCAGCAGCTTGAGGCGGGTTAATTCACCCCTCCACTTT. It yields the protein CASSLRRVNSPLHF.

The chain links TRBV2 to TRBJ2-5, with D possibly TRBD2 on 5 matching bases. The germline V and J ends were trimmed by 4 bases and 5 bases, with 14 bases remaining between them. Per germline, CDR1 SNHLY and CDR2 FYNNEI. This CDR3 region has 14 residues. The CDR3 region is CASSGAELRETQYF. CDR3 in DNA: TGTGCCAGCAGTGGAGCGGAGCTTCGGGAGACCCAGTACTTC.

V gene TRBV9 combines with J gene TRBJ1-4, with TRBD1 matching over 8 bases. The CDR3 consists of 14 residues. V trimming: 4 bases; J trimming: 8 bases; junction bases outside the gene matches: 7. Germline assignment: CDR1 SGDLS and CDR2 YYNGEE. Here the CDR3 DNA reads TGTGCCAGCAGCCCAGGGACAGGAGGGGAAAAACTGTTTTTT. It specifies CASSPGTGGEKLFF.

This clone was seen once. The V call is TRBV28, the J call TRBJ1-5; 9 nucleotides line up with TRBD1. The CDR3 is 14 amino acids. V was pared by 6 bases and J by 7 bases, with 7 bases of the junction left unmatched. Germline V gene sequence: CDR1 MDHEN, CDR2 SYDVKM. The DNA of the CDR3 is TGTGCCAGCAGATTAGGGACAGGGATACAGCCCCAGCATTTT. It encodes CASRLGTGIQPQHF.

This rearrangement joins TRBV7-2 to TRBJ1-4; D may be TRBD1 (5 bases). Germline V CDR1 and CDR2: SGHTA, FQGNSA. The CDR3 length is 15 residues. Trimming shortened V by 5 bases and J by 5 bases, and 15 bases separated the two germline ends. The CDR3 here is CASSPAGTSNEKLFF. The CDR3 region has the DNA TGTGCCAGCAGCCCCGCCGGGACTTCGAATGAAAAACTGTTTTTT.

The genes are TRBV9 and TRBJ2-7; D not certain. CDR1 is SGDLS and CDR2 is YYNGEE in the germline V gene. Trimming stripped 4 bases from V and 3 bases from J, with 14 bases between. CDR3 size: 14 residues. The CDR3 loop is CASSIKPNYYEQYF. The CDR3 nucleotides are TGTGCCAGCAGCATTAAACCAAACTACTACGAGCAGTACTTC.